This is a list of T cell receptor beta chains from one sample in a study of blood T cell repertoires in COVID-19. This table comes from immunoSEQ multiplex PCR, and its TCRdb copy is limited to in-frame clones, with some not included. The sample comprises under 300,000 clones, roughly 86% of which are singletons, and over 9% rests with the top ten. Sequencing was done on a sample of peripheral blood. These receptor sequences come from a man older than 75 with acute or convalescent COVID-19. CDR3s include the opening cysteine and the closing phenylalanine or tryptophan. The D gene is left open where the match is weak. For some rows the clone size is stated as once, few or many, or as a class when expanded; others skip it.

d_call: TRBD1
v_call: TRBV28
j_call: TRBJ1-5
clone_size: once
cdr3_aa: CASSLLPGTGYSPRQPQHF
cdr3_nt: TGTGCCAGCAGTTTGCTTCCCGGGACAGGGTATTCTCCTCGTCAGCCCCAGCATTTT

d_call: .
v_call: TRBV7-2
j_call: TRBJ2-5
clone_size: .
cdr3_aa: CASSLNSGETQYF
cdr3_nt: TGTGCCAGCAGCTTAAACAGTGGGGAGACCCAGTACTTC

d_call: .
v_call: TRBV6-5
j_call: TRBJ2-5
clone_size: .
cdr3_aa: CASSYTTQAQETQYF
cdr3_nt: TGTGCCAGCAGTTACACTACCCAAGCCCAAGAGACCCAGTACTTC

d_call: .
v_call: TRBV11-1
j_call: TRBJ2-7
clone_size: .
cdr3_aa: CASSLSRRNEQYF
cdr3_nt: TGTGCCAGCAGCTTATCTCGGAGGAACGAGCAGTACTTC

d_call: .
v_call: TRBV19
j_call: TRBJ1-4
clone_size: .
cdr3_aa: CASTSKGATNEKLFF
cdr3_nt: TGTGCCAGTACCTCAAAGGGGGCAACTAATGAAAAACTGTTTTTT

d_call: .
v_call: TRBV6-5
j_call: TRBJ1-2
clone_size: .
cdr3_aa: CASSLQGLRGYTF
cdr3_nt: TGTGCCAGCAGTCTACAGGGTCTTAGAGGCTACACCTTC

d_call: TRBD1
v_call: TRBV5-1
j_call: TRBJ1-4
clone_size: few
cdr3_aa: CASRPGQGFEKLFF
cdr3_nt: TGCGCCAGCCGACCGGGACAGGGATTCGAAAAACTGTTTTTT

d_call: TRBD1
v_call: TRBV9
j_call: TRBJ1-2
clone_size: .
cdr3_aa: CASSQARDRGNGYTF
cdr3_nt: TGTGCCAGCAGCCAAGCTCGGGACAGGGGAAATGGCTACACCTTC

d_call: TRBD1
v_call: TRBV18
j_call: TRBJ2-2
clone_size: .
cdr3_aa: CASSPQGQGYTGELFF
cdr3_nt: TGTGCCAGCTCACCACAGGGACAGGGCTACACCGGGGAGCTGTTTTTT

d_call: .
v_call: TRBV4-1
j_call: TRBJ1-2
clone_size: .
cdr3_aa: CASSQGAGDYGYTF
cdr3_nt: TGCGCCAGCAGCCAAGGGGCAGGGGACTATGGCTACACCTTC

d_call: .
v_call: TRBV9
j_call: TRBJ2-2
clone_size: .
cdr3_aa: CASSIVVSGGELFF
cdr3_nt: TGTGCCAGCAGCATAGTAGTATCGGGCGGGGAGCTGTTTTTT

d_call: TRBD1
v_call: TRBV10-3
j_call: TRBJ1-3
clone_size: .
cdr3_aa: CAISTGTERNTIYF
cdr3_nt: TGTGCCATCAGCACCGGGACAGAGAGAAACACCATATATTTT

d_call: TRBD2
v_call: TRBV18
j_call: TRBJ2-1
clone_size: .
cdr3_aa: CASSPGLAGGPHNEQFF
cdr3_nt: TGTGCCAGCTCACCGGGACTAGCGGGAGGGCCACACAATGAGCAGTTCTTC

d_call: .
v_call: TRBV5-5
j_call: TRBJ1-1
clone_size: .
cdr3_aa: CASSLDMTEAFF
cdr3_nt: TGTGCCAGCAGCTTGGACATGACTGAAGCTTTCTTT

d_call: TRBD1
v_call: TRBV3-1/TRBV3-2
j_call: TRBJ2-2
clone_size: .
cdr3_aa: CASSQDRTGGDTGELFF
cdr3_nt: TGTGCCAGCAGCCAAGATAGAACAGGGGGAGACACCGGGGAGCTGTTTTTT

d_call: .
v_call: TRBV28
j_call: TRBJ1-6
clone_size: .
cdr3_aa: CASSLSSRNSPLHF
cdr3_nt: TGTGCCAGCAGCTTATCCAGTCGTAATTCACCCCTCCACTTT

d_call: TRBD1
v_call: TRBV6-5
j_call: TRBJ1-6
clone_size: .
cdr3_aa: CASSPDRGPNSPLHF
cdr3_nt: TGTGCCAGCAGCCCCGACAGGGGGCCGAATTCACCCCTCCACTTT

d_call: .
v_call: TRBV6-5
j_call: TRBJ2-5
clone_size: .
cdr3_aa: CASSSPREQETQYF
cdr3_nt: TGTGCCAGCAGTTCGCCAAGGGAGCAAGAGACCCAGTACTTC

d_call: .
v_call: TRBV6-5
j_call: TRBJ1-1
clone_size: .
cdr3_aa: CASSWSEVNTEAFF
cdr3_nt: TGTGCCAGCAGTTGGTCGGAGGTGAACACTGAAGCTTTCTTT

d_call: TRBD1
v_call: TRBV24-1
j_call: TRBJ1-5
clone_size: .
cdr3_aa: CATSDSTGAGSQPQHF
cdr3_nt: TGTGCCACCAGTGACTCGACAGGGGCAGGGAGTCAGCCCCAGCATTTT

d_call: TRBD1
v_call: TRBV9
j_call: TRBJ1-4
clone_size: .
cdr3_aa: CASSVVLGQGNEKLFF
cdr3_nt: TGTGCCAGCAGCGTAGTACTGGGACAGGGTAATGAAAAACTGTTTTTT

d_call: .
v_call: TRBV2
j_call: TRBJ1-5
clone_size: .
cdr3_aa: CASSERQHSNQPQHF
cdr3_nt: TGTGCCAGCAGTGAAAGACAGCATAGCAATCAGCCCCAGCATTTT

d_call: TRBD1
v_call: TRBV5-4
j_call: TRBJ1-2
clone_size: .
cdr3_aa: CASSLEGQGARGYTF
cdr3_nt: TGTGCCAGCAGCTTGGAGGGTCAGGGGGCAAGGGGCTACACCTTC

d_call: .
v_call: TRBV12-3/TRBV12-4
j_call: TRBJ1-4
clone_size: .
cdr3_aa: CASREGNEKLFF
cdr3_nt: TGTGCCAGCAGAGAGGGAAATGAAAAACTGTTTTTT

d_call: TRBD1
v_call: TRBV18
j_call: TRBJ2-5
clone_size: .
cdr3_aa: CASSPLTGGETQYF
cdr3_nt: TGTGCCAGCTCACCGCTGACAGGGGGGGAGACCCAGTACTTC

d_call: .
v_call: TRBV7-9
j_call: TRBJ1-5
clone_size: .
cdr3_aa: CASSLEGSNQPQHF
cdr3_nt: TGTGCCAGCAGCCTTGAGGGAAGCAATCAGCCCCAGCATTTT

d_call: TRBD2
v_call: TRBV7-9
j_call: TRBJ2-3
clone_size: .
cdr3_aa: CASSLPPQGGKYF
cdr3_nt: TGTGCCAGCAGCTTACCCCCGCAGGGAGGGAAGTATTTT

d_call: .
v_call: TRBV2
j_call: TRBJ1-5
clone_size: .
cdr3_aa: CASSETAYNQPQHF
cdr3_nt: TGTGCCAGCAGTGAGACAGCCTACAATCAGCCCCAGCATTTT

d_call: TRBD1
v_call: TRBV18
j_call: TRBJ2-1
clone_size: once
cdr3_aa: CASSPGTGEYNEQFF
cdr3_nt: TGTGCCAGCTCACCAGGGACAGGGGAATACAATGAGCAGTTCTTC

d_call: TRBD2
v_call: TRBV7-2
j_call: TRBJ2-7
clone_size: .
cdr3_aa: CASSVTSGGYEQYF
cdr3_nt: TGTGCCAGCAGCGTCACTAGCGGGGGATACGAGCAGTACTTC

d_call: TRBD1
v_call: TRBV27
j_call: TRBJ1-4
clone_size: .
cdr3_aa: CASRPRGQLTTLNEKLFF
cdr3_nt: TGTGCCAGCAGGCCCAGGGGACAGCTGACGACTCTTAATGAAAAACTGTTTTTT

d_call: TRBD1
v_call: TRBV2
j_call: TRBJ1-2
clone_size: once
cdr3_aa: CASSQDRDYGYTF
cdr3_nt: TGTGCCAGCAGCCAGGACAGGGACTATGGCTACACCTTC

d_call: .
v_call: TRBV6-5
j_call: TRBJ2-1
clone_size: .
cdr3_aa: CASRQGSYNEQFF
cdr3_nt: TGTGCCAGCAGGCAGGGGTCCTACAATGAGCAGTTCTTC

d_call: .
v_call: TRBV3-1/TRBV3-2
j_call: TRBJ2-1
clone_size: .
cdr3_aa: CASTNFQSLAPRGGNEQFF
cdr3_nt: TGTGCCAGCACTAATTTTCAGAGTCTAGCGCCAAGAGGAGGCAATGAGCAGTTCTTC

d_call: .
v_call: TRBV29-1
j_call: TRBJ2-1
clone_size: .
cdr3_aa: CSGEYYGEQFF
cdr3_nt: TGCAGCGGGGAGTATTACGGTGAGCAGTTCTTC

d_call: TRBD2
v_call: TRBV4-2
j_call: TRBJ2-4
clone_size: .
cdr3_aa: CASSQGEGLLAKNIQYF
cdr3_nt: TGTGCCAGCAGCCAAGGTGAGGGACTACTAGCCAAAAACATTCAGTACTTC

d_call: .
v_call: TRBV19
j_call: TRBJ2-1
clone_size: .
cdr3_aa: CASSNPEGLITEQFF
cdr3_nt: TGTGCCAGTAGCAACCCAGAGGGCCTAATCACTGAGCAGTTCTTC

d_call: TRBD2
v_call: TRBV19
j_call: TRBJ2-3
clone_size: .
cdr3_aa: CASSIELAGSDTQYF
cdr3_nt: TGTGCCAGTAGTATAGAGCTAGCGGGGTCGGATACGCAGTATTTT

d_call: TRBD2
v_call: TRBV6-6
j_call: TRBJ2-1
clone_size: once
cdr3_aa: CATSPKAGLAGWRQFF
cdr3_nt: TGTGCCACTTCCCCCAAAGCCGGACTAGCGGGATGGAGACAGTTCTTC